The sequence of this TCR beta chain was determined in a study of OX40 agonist ivuxolimab in advanced cancers. Some clones are missing from TCRdb's copy, which holds only in-frame ones; the method was immunoSEQ multiplex PCR. The profile shows 30,000 to 40,000 clones, 65% to 75% of them singletons. This TCR was sampled from an adult with an advanced solid tumor such as melanoma, head and neck, liver or kidney cancer. Sequencing was performed on CD4+ or CD8+ T cells sorted from blood, taken in a trial of the OX40 agonist ivuxolimab.

CDR3 sequence reads: CASSLKDQANEKLFF. CDR3 bases: TGTGCCAGCAGCTTAAAGGATCAGGCTAATGAAAAACTGTTTTTT. The chain is built from TRBV11-2 and TRBJ1-4, with no clear D. V lost 2 bases and J lost 3, with 10 bases in between. CDR3 length equals 15 residues. Per germline, CDR1 SGHAT and CDR2 FQNNGV.